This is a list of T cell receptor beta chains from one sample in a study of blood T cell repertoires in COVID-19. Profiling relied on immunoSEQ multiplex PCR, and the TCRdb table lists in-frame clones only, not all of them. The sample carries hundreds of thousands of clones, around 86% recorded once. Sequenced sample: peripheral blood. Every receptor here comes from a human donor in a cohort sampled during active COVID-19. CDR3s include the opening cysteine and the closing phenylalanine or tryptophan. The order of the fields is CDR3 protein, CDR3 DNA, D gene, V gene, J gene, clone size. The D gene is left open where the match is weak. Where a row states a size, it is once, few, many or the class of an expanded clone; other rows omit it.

CASSRGLAGSGGETQYF	TGCGCCAGCAGCCGAGGACTAGCGGGGTCCGGCGGGGAGACCCAGTACTTC	TRBD2	TRBV5-1	TRBJ2-5	-
CASSEAGGQETQYF	TGTGCCAGCAGCGAAGCGGGGGGGCAAGAGACCCAGTACTTC	TRBD2	TRBV9	TRBJ2-5	-
CASRPGGNSPLHF	TGTGCCAGCAGGCCAGGGGGTAATTCACCCCTCCACTTT	TRBD1	TRBV2	TRBJ1-6	-
CASSLGTGNYEQYF	TGTGCCAGCAGCTTAGGGACAGGGAACTACGAGCAGTACTTC	TRBD1	TRBV7-9	TRBJ2-7	-
CATTVDRRYNEQFF	TGTGCCACCACCGTCGACAGGCGTTACAATGAGCAGTTCTTC	-	TRBV15	TRBJ2-1	-
CASSQDTENTEAFF	TGTGCCAGCAGCCAAGATACAGAGAACACTGAAGCTTTCTTT	-	TRBV3-1/TRBV3-2	TRBJ1-1	-
CASSEREAGTPYEQYF	TGTGCCAGCAGTGAACGTGAGGCAGGGACTCCCTACGAGCAGTACTTC	-	TRBV6-1	TRBJ2-7	-
CSVAGTLNTEAFF	TGCAGCGTAGCCGGGACATTGAACACTGAAGCTTTCTTT	-	TRBV29-1	TRBJ1-1	-
CASRVQGFNEKLFF	TGTGCCAGCAGGGTCCAGGGCTTTAATGAAAAACTGTTTTTT	-	TRBV28	TRBJ1-4	once
CATSSLGQGVNGYTF	TGTGCCACCAGCAGCCTAGGACAGGGGGTGAATGGCTACACCTTC	TRBD1	TRBV15	TRBJ1-2	-
CASSYTGRDGRKYEQYF	TGTGCCAGCAGTTACACAGGGAGGGACGGGAGGAAGTACGAGCAGTACTTC	-	TRBV6-2/TRBV6-3	TRBJ2-7	-
CASNQRASGAQETQYF	TGTGCCAGCAATCAAAGAGCTAGCGGGGCCCAAGAGACCCAGTACTTC	TRBD2	TRBV6-6	TRBJ2-5	-
CAWSRGNEQPQHF	TGTGCCTGGAGTCGGGGAAACGAACAGCCCCAGCATTTT	-	TRBV30	TRBJ1-5	-
CASSKEGQGANQPQHF	TGTGCCAGCAGCAAAGAAGGACAGGGCGCCAATCAGCCCCAGCATTTT	-	TRBV21-1	TRBJ1-5	-
CASSITGVGQETQYF	TGTGCCAGTAGTATCACAGGGGTAGGACAAGAGACCCAGTACTTC	TRBD1	TRBV19	TRBJ2-5	once
CASSLGPQGGYEQYF	TGTGCCAGCAGCTTAGGTCCCCAGGGAGGCTACGAGCAGTACTTC	-	TRBV7-9	TRBJ2-7	-